This T cell receptor (beta chain) is from a study of blood T cells in healthy people across ages. Study in general: Capture by template switching was about one barcoded beta molecule per two T cells.

Whole-study findings and limits: While age rose, TCR beta diversity per million T cells dropped in a roughly linear way.

Regarding this clonotype: The antigen is undetermined.

CDR1 SGHTA and CDR2 FQGNSA come from the germline V gene. V was cut by 1 base and J by 7 bases, with 14 bases left in between. The CDR3 loop spans 14 amino acids. With a J-beta primer mix and a sample-barcoded 5' primer, a second PCR ran about 7 to 12 cycles. TCRdb processed the 5' RACE reads anew with MiXCR; each CDR3 protein has one entry. This sample has about 780,000 distinct CDR3 sequences, with 46% found just once. The clonotype originates from an elderly man in good health. The rearrangement joins TRBV7-2 to TRBJ2-7, with D perhaps assigned TRBD1 or TRBD2 (5 bases each). What was sequenced was blood. Written as DNA, the CDR3 is TGTGCCAGCAGCTTAGAAGGGACCGGCGAGGAGCAGTACTTC. This codes for CASSLEGTGEEQYF.